In its sample, the clone carrying this TCR beta chain was seen many times. Amplification of TCR beta CDR3 regions used RNA as the template. HTBI primers were the set used in a first-round RT-PCR of the TCR CDR3. TCRdb processed the multiplex PCR reads anew with MiXCR; each CDR3 protein has one entry. Here the sample spans some 560,000 distinct CDR3 sequences, 14% being singletons. Germline-derived CDR1 and CDR2 are MDHEN and SYDVKM. CDR3 length equals 15 residues. The V segment lost 6 bases and the J segment 7 bases; nucleotides outside the gene matches: 7. From 10 ml of fresh peripheral blood, PBMCs were isolated. The sample is drawn from a study of T cells in Graves' hyperthyroidism and ophthalmopathy.

The clonotype comes from a woman aged 40 to 55 with Graves' hyperthyroidism. V and J are TRBV28 and TRBJ1-5; TRBD1 agrees at 12 bases. Sequencing input: blood. In nucleotides, the CDR3 is TGTGCCAGCAGGTGGGGGACAGGGGGCGGACAGCCCCAGCATTTT. Translating gives CASRWGTGGGQPQHF.